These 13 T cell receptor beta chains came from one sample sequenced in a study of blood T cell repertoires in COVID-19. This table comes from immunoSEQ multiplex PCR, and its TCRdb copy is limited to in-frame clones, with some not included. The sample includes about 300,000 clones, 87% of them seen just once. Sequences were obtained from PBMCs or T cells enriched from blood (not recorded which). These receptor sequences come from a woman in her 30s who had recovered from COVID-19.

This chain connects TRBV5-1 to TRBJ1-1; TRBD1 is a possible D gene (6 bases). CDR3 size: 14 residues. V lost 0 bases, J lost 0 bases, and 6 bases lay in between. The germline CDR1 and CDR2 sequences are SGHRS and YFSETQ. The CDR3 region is CASSLGTVNTEAFF. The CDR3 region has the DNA TGCGCCAGCAGCTTGGGGACAGTGAACACTGAAGCTTTCTTT.

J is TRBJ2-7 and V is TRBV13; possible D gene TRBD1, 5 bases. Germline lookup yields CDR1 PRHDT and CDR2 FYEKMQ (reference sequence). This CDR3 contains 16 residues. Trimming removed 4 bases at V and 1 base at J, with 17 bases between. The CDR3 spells CASSSRVAQASYEQYF. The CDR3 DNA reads TGTGCCAGCAGCTCCAGGGTGGCACAGGCTTCCTACGAGCAGTACTTC.

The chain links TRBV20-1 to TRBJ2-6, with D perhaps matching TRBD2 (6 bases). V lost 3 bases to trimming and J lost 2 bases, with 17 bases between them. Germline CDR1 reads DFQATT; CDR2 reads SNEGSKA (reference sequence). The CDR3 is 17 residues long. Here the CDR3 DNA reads TGCAGTGCTAGTCCCGGGACTGCCATAACTGGGGCCAACGTCCTGACTTTC. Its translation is CSASPGTAITGANVLTF.

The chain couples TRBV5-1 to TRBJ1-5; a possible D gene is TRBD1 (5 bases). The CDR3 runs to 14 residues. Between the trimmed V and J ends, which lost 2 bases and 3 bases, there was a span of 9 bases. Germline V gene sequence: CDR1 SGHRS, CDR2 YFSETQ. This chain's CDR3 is CASSFDSTNQPQHF. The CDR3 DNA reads TGCGCCAGCAGCTTTGACAGTACCAATCAGCCCCAGCATTTT.

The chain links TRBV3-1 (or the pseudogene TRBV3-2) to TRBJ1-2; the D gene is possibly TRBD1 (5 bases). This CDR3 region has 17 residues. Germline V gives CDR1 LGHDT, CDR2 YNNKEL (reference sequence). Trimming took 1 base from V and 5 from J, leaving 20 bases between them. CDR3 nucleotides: TGTGCCAGCAGCCAAGGGACATCCACTACGAGACTTTATGGCTACACCTTC. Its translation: CASSQGTSTTRLYGYTF.

The CDR3, as DNA: TGTGCCAGCGGAGACAGACGAAACACTGAAGCTTTCTTT. It is translated as CASGDRRNTEAFF. V is TRBV6-6 and J is TRBJ1-1, with D possibly TRBD1 on 5 matching bases. Deletions cut 8 bases from V and 2 bases from J, with 12 bases between. The germline gives CDR1 MNHNY, CDR2 SVGAGI (reference sequence). The CDR3 is made up of 13 amino acids.

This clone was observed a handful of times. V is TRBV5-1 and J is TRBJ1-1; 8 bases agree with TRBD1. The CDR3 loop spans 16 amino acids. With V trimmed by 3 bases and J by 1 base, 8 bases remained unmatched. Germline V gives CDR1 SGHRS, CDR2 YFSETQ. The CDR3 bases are TGCGCCAGCAGCTCGTTACAGGGGGAACCGAACACTGAAGCTTTCTTT. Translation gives CASSSLQGEPNTEAFF.

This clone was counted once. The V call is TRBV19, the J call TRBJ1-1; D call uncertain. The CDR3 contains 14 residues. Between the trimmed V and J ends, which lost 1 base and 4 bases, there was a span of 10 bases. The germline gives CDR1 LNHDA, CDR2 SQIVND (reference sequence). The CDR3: CASSIVGGITEAFF. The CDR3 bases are TGTGCCAGTAGTATAGTGGGAGGCATCACTGAAGCTTTCTTT.

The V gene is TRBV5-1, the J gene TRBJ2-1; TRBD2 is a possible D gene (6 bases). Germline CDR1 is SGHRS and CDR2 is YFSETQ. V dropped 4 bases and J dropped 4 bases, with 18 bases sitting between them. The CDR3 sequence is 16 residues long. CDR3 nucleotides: TGCGCCAGCAGCACCGGAGGGAGCGGTCTTTACAATGAGCAGTTCTTC. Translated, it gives CASSTGGSGLYNEQFF.

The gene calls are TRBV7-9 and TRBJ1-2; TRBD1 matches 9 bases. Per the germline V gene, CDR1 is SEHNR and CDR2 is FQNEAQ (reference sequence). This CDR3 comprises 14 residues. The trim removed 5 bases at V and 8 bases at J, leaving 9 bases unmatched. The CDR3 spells CASSPMLGQGGYTF. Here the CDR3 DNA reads TGTGCCAGCAGCCCCATGCTGGGACAGGGAGGCTACACCTTC.

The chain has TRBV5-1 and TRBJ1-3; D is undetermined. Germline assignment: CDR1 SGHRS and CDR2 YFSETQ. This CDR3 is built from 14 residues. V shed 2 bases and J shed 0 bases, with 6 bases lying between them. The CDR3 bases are TGCGCCAGCAGCTTAGACAACTCTGGAAACACCATATATTTT. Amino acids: CASSLDNSGNTIYF.

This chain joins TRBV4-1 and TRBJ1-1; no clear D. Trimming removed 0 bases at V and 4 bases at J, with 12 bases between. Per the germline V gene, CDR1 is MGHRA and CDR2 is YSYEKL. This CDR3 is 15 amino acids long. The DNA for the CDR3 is TGCGCCAGCAGCCAAGAGGTCGTGTCGAGCACTGAAGCTTTCTTT. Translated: CASSQEVVSSTEAFF.

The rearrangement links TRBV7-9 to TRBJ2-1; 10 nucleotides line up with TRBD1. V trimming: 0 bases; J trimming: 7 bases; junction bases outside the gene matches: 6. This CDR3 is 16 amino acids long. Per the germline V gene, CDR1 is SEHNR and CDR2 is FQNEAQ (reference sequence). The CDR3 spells CASSLARGQGQNEQFF. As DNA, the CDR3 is TGTGCCAGCAGCTTAGCCCGGGGACAGGGGCAAAATGAGCAGTTCTTC.